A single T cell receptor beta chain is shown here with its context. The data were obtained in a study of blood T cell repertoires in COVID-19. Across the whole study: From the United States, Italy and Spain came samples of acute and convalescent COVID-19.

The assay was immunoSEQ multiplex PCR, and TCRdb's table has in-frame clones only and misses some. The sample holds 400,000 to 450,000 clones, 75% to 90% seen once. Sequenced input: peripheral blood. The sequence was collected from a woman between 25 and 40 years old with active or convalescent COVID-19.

The CDR3 nucleotides are TGTGCCAGCAGAATTGGGACAGGCTATGGCTACACCTTC. Translating gives CASRIGTGYGYTF. The chain has TRBV2 and TRBJ1-2, with 8 bases that match TRBD1. Unmatched junction bases numbered 4, after V lost 6 bases and J lost 4 bases. The CDR3 is 13 residues long. CDR1 is SNHLY, CDR2 FYNNEI, per germline.